This T cell receptor beta chain was identified in a study of T cell responses to AZD1222 COVID-19 vaccine. Looking at the study overall: Investigators merged groups given second doses at roughly 4 or roughly 12 weeks. Study outcomes and limitations: Donor demographics were predominantly white British with a female majority; clonal diversity may be underestimated.

Libraries were prepared by immunoSEQ multiplex PCR; TCRdb keeps only in-frame clonotypes and omits some of them. The table shows about 170,000 clones, with over 85% occurring only once. Losses at the gene ends were 4 bases for V and 7 bases for J; bases not matched to a gene: 11. This CDR3 region has 18 residues. The V gene's germline CDR1 is SGHTA and CDR2 FQGTGA. About this clone itself: Its specificity is unknown.

The sequencing here drew on peripheral blood, taken on day 0 of AZD1222 vaccination. The chain links TRBV7-3 to TRBJ2-1; 15 bases line up with TRBD2. This TCR was sampled from an adult in good health. CDR3 sequence (DNA): TGTGCCAGCAGCTCCGGACTAGCGGGAGGGCCGTCAAGAAATGAGCAGTTCTTC. Its translation is CASSSGLAGGPSRNEQFF.